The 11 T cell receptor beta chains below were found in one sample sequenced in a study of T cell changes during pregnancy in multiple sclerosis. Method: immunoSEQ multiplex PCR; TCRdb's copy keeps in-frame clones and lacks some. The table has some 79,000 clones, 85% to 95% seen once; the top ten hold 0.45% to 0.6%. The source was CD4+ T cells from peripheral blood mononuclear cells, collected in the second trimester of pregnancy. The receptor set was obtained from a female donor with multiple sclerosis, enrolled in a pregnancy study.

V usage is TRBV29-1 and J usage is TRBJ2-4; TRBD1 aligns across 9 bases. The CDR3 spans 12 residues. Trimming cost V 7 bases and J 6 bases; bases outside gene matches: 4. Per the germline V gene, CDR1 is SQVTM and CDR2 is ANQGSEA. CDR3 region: CSGTGQGNIQYF. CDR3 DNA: TGCAGCGGGACGGGACAGGGAAACATTCAGTACTTC.

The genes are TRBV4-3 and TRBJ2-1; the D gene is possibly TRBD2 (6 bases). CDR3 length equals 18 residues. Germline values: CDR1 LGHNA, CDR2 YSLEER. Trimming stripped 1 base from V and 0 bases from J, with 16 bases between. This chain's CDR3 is CASSQGSGLPLSYNEQFF. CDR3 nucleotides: TGCGCCAGCAGCCAAGGATCGGGACTGCCCCTCTCCTACAATGAGCAGTTCTTC.

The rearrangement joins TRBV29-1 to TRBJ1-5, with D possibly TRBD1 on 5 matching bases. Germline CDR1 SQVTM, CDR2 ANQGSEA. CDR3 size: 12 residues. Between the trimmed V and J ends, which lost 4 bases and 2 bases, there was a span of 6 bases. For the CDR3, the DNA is TGCAGCGTTGGGGGCGGCAATCAGCCCCAGCATTTT. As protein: CSVGGGNQPQHF. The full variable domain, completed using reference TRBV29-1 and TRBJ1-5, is SAVISQKPSRDICQRGTSLTIQCQVDSQVTMMFWYRQQPGQSLTLIATANQGSEATYESGFVIDKFPISRPNLTFSTLTVSNMSPEDSSIYLCSVGGGNQPQHFGDGTRLSIL.

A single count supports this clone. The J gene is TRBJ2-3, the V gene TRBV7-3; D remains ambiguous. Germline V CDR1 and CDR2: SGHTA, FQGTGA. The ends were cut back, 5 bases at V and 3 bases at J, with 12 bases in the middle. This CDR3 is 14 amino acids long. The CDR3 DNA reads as TGTGCCAGCAGCCCAGGTTCCTGGACAGATACGCAGTATTTT. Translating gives CASSPGSWTDTQYF.

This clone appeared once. The CDR3 DNA is TGTGCCAGCAGCTTTGTCGACAGGTGGTCTACCAAAAACATTCAGTACTTC. Translated, it gives CASSFVDRWSTKNIQYF. This chain connects TRBV11-3 to TRBJ2-4, with D perhaps matching TRBD1 (6 bases). Trimming cost V 3 bases and J 2 bases, with 17 bases left between them. Germline loops: CDR1 SGHNT, CDR2 YENEEA. The CDR3 length is 17 residues.

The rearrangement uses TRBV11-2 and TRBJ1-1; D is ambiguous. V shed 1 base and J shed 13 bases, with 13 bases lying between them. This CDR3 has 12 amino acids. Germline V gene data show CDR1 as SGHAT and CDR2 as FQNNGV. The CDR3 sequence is CASSLGGVRGFF. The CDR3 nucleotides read TGTGCCAGCAGCTTAGGTGGGGTGCGGGGTTTCTTT.

Here the CDR3 reads CASSGLAGLTDTQYF. The CDR3 DNA sequence: TGTGCCAGCAGTGGACTAGCGGGTCTCACAGATACGCAGTATTTT. The V gene is TRBV2, the J gene TRBJ2-3; 10 nucleotides line up with TRBD2. The CDR3 totals 15 residues. The trim removed 4 bases at V and 2 bases at J, leaving 3 bases unmatched. Germline loops: CDR1 SNHLY, CDR2 FYNNEI.

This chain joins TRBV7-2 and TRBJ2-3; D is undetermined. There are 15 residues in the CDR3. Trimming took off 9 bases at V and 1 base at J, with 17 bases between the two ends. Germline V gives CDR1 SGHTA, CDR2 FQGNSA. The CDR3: CASRSRHLGTDTQYF. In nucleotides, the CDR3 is TGTGCCAGTAGAAGCCGTCACCTAGGCACAGATACGCAGTATTTT.

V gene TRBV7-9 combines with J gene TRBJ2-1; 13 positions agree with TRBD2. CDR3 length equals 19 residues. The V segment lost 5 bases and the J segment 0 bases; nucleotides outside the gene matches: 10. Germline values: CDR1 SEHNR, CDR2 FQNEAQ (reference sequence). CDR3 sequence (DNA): TGTGCCAGCAGCGCCCTACTAGCGGGAGGGCCGAGCTCCTACAATGAGCAGTTCTTC. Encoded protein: CASSALLAGGPSSYNEQFF. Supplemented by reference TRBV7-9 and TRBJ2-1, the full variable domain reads DTGVSQNPRHKITKRGQNVTFRCDPISEHNRLYWYRQTLGQGPEFLTYFQNEAQLEKSRLLSDRFSAERPKGSFSTLEIQRTEQGDSAMYLCASSALLAGGPSSYNEQFFGPGTRLTVL.

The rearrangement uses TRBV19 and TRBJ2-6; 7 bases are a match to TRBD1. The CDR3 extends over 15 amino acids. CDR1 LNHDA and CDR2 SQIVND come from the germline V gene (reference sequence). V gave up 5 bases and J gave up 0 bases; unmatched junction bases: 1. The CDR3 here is CASSPGGSGANVLTF. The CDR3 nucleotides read TGTGCCAGTAGTCCAGGGGGCTCTGGGGCCAACGTCCTGACTTTC.

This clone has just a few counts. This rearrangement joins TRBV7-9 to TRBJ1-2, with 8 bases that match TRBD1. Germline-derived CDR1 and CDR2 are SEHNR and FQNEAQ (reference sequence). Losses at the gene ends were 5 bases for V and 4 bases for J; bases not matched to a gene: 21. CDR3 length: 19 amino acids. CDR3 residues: CASSRQTGTGASRGYGYTF. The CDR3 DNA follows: TGTGCCAGCAGCCGACAAACCGGGACAGGAGCCTCAAGAGGCTATGGCTACACCTTC.